The present T cell receptor beta chain was sequenced within a study of PD-L1 blockade in urothelial cancer. Across the study: Patients' atezolizumab regimen, 1,200 mg intravenously every 3 weeks, began around 2014. The median number of T cells present in blood samples was 141,255.

Profiled with immunoSEQ multiplex PCR; TCRdb holds only in-frame clones, not every one. The sample consists of under 95,000 clones, roughly 89% of them appearing once. Time point specified: pretreatment peripheral blood. Germline values: CDR1 SGHTA, CDR2 FQGNSA. Trimming took 3 bases from V and 7 from J, leaving 13 bases between them. The CDR3 contains 14 residues. The V and J genes are TRBV7-2 and TRBJ2-1, with D tentatively TRBD2 (6 bases). The material sequenced was PBMCs, taken around atezolizumab (anti-PD-L1) treatment. This TCR came from a man in his 60s with urothelial cancer. The CDR3 spells CASSLSGAGNEQFF. Here the CDR3 DNA reads TGTGCCAGCAGCTTGAGCGGTGCGGGGAATGAGCAGTTCTTC.